The 20 T cell receptor beta chains listed next were all sequenced from one sample in a study of regulatory T cells in long-lasting Graves disease. With iRepertoire HTBI primers and Arm-PCR of CDR3 regions, TCR beta libraries were built. TCRdb re-derived calls from the multiplex PCR reads in MiXCR, one entry per CDR3 protein. The sample gives fewer than 450,000 distinct CDR3 sequences, approximately 16% of which show up once; 7.8% is in the top ten. Time point reported: newly diagnosed GD, antithyroid drugs for less than 3 months. The authors made the TCR library using RNA they extracted from PBMCs. The same sample was also used in a study of T cells in Graves' hyperthyroidism and ophthalmopathy.

Specimen: peripheral blood mononuclear cells (PBMCs), collected at new diagnosis, from a patient treated with antithyroid drugs. All receptors come from a woman aged 40 to 50 with Graves disease.

This sequence joins TRBV6-1 and TRBJ1-1; D may be TRBD1 (5 bases). There are 12 residues in the CDR3. Germline CDR1 is MNHNS and CDR2 is SASEGT. The ends were cut back, 5 bases at V and 4 bases at J, with 8 bases in the middle. CDR3 DNA sequence: TGTGCCAGCAGTCGACAGAGCACTGAAGCTTTCTTT. Amino acids: CASSRQSTEAFF.

This clonotype was counted at least ten times. This chain uses TRBV7-9 with TRBJ2-2; D is perhaps TRBD2 (6 bases). Trimming took off 7 bases at V and 3 bases at J, with 18 bases between the two ends. The CDR3 contains 16 residues. Per germline, CDR1 SEHNR and CDR2 FQNEAQ (reference sequence). The CDR3 DNA reads TGTGCCAGCAACCCACCGGGAGCGGCGGACACCGGGGAGCTGTTTTTT. Amino acid sequence: CASNPPGAADTGELFF. Based on the CDR3 plus reference TRBV7-9 and TRBJ2-2, the full variable domain is DTGVSQNPRHKITKRGQNVTFRCDPISEHNRLYWYRQTLGQGPEFLTYFQNEAQLEKSRLLSDRFSAERPKGSFSTLEIQRTEQGDSAMYLCASNPPGAADTGELFFGEGSRLTVL.

This clonotype was counted only a few times. The rearrangement joins TRBV3-1 to TRBJ2-7; 8 bases are a match to TRBD1. In germline, CDR1 is LGHDT, CDR2 YNNKEL (reference sequence). The CDR3 runs 16 residues. Losses at the gene ends were 4 bases for V and 0 bases for J; bases not matched to a gene: 8. The CDR3 sequence: CASSRATGDGSYEQYF. The CDR3 DNA sequence: TGTGCCAGCAGCCGAGCGACAGGGGACGGCTCCTACGAGCAGTACTTC.

The sample holds many counts of this clonotype. The chain employs TRBV28 and TRBJ1-2, with TRBD1 identical over 7 bases. After removal of 10 bases from V and 4 bases from J, the junction contained 12 bases not matched to a gene. Germline loops: CDR1 MDHEN, CDR2 SYDVKM. The CDR3 extends over 14 amino acids. The chain's CDR3 is CATLDRVRSYGYTF. In DNA, the CDR3 is TGTGCCACCCTAGACAGGGTGAGATCCTATGGCTACACCTTC.

This clonotype was detected only a few times. The rearrangement uses TRBV9 and TRBJ2-1; perhaps TRBD1 as D (6 bases). The germline V gene has CDR1 SGDLS and CDR2 YYNGEE. The V end lost 3 bases, the J end lost 13 bases, and 20 bases lay between the germline ends. The CDR3 runs to 14 residues. The DNA for the CDR3 is TGTGCCAGCAGCGCCCAGGGGCGGAATGCTGGACAGTTCTTC. This encodes CASSAQGRNAGQFF.

This clonotype has a count of ten or more. This chain uses TRBV12-5 with TRBJ1-1, with no clear D. This CDR3 has 15 amino acids. Germline lookup yields CDR1 LGHNT and CDR2 FRNRAP. V was clipped by 0 bases and J by 4 bases, with 12 bases between them. The CDR3 DNA reads TGTGCTAGTGGTTTGGTACGTGAAGCGGGCACTGAAGCTTTCTTT. Translating it yields CASGLVREAGTEAFF.

The chain uses TRBV12-3 or TRBV12-4 and TRBJ2-1; D is perhaps TRBD2 (6 bases). Trimming removed 4 bases at V and 5 bases at J, with 12 bases between. The length of the CDR3 is 14 residues. CDR3 sequence (DNA): TGTGCCAGCAGTTCAACTAGCTTAGACAATGAGCAGTTCTTC. Amino acids: CASSSTSLDNEQFF.

This clonotype was seen at least ten times. This chain joins TRBV18 and TRBJ1-2; D not resolved. The V end was cut by 1 base, the J end by 2 bases, with 8 bases between. The CDR3 is made up of 14 amino acids. CDR1 and CDR2 (germline): KGHSH, LQKENI. The CDR3: CASSPLQQNYGYTF. The CDR3 DNA follows: TGTGCCAGCTCACCACTACAACAGAACTATGGCTACACCTTC. The variable domain in full, with the rest retrieved from reference TRBV18 and TRBJ1-2, is NAGVMQNPRHLVRRRGQEARLRCSPMKGHSHVYWYRQLPEEGLKFMVYLQKENIIDESGMPKERFSAEFPKEGPSILRIQQVVRGDSAAYFCASSPLQQNYGYTFGSGTRLTVV.

This clonotype was seen ten or more times. The chain combines TRBV11-2 with TRBJ2-3; no reliable D call. The germline V and J ends were trimmed by 5 bases and 6 bases, with 9 bases remaining between them. The CDR3 has 12 residues. Germline V gene data show CDR1 as SGHAT and CDR2 as FQNNGV. CDR3 nucleotide sequence: TGTGCCAGCAGCCCTCTAGGGGATACGCAGTATTTT. Translation: CASSPLGDTQYF. The entire variable domain, with the rest obtained from reference TRBV11-2 and TRBJ2-3, is as follows: EAGVAQSPRYKIIEKRQSVAFWCNPISGHATLYWYQQILGQGPKLLIQFQNNGVVDDSQLPKDRFSAERLKGVDSTLKIQPAKLEDSAVYLCASSPLGDTQYFGPGTRLTVL.

This clonotype was recorded at least ten times. V and J are TRBV7-9 and TRBJ2-7, with unresolved D. Germline V gene data show CDR1 as SEHNR and CDR2 as FQNEAQ (reference sequence). CDR3 length: 13 residues. With 5 bases removed from V and 7 bases from J, the gap between germline ends came to 15 bases. The CDR3 is CASSPPAPWEQYF. CDR3 nucleotides: TGTGCCAGCAGCCCGCCGGCACCTTGGGAGCAGTACTTC.

This clonotype was recorded many times. V and J are TRBV7-9 and TRBJ1-1; D not certain. V was shortened by 1 base and J by 5 bases, with 17 bases between the two germline ends. The CDR3 runs 16 residues. The germline CDR1 and CDR2 sequences are SEHNR and FQNEAQ (reference sequence). The CDR3 spells CASSLGMRVIATEAFF. For the CDR3, the DNA is TGTGCCAGCAGCTTAGGGATGCGGGTTATTGCGACTGAAGCTTTCTTT.

This chain connects TRBV7-9 to TRBJ2-2; TRBD2 agrees at 14 bases. Per germline, CDR1 SEHNR and CDR2 FQNEAQ (reference sequence). V trimming: 1 base; J trimming: 4 bases; junction bases outside the gene matches: 2. CDR3 size: 17 residues. Here the CDR3 DNA reads TGTGCCAGCAGCTTAGGGGGACTAGCGGGAGTCACCGGGGAGCTGTTTTTT. Translation: CASSLGGLAGVTGELFF.

CDR3 residues: CASNMGLAGGDEQFF. In DNA, the CDR3 is TGTGCCAGCAACATGGGGCTAGCGGGGGGCGATGAGCAGTTCTTC. The rearrangement links TRBV11-2 to TRBJ2-1; 11 positions agree with TRBD2. Germline V lookup: CDR1 SGHAT, CDR2 FQNNGV. Trimming took 7 bases from V and 8 from J; bases not matched to a gene: 10. The CDR3 totals 15 residues.

This clonotype was detected ten times or more. This chain links TRBV12-3 or TRBV12-4 with TRBJ2-5; D gene uncertain. The CDR3 has 14 residues. V lost 6 bases to trimming and J lost 3 bases, with 14 bases between them. The CDR3 protein is CASRTLGEEETQYF. CDR3 in DNA: TGTGCCAGCAGGACATTGGGCGAAGAAGAGACCCAGTACTTC.

In this sample, this clonotype turned up a few times. The chain links TRBV6-2 or TRBV6-3 to TRBJ2-3; TRBD2 matches 13 bases. The junction had 9 bases not matched to a gene; V was cut back by 6 bases and J by 0 bases. The CDR3 is 18 residues long. The germline V gene has CDR1 MNHEY and CDR2 SVGEGT. The DNA for the CDR3 is TGTGCCAGCAGGCCCACTAGCGGGAGGGACTCTAGCACAGATACGCAGTATTTT. This sequence encodes CASRPTSGRDSSTDTQYF.

This clonotype has ten or more counts. J is TRBJ2-3 and V is TRBV20-1; D is uncertain. CDR1 and CDR2 (germline): DFQATT, SNEGSKA (reference sequence). Trimming removed 6 bases from V and 5 bases from J, with 12 bases in between. CDR3 size: 12 residues. CDR3 DNA: TGCAGTGCCCCACTTCAGGTAGATACGCAGTATTTT. Translating it yields CSAPLQVDTQYF.

The rearrangement uses TRBV7-8 and TRBJ2-2, with 7 bases matching TRBD2. This CDR3 is 17 amino acids long. Germline-derived CDR1 and CDR2 are SGHVS and FQNEAQ. V gave up 4 bases and J gave up 3 bases; unmatched junction bases: 11. In nucleotides, the CDR3 is TGTGCCAGCAGCTCCGGCTCTGGCGGGAGCTACACCGGGGAGCTGTTTTTT. As protein: CASSSGSGGSYTGELFF.

The chain links TRBV25-1 to TRBJ2-2; D might be TRBD2 (5 bases). Trimming stripped 3 bases from V and 1 base from J, with 15 bases between. Germline V CDR1 and CDR2: MGHDK, SYGVNS. The CDR3 has 17 residues. As DNA, the CDR3 is TGTGCCAGCAGTGATCCTAGGAGGCAGCTGAACACCGGGGAGCTGTTTTTT. As protein: CASSDPRRQLNTGELFF.

This clonotype was counted at least ten times. The chain links TRBV12-3 or TRBV12-4 to TRBJ2-7; D ambiguous. This CDR3 is 14 amino acids long. Trimming took off 3 bases at V and 0 bases at J, with 9 bases between the two ends. CDR3 amino acids: CASSLMRTSYEQYF. CDR3 nucleotides: TGTGCCAGCAGTTTGATGAGGACCTCCTACGAGCAGTACTTC.

This clonotype has ten or more counts. This chain links TRBV30 with TRBJ1-2; 8 bases are a match to TRBD1. The V gene end was trimmed by 1 base and the J gene end by 1 base; junction bases not matched to a gene: 2. Germline CDR1 is GTSNPN and CDR2 is SVGIG (reference sequence). The CDR3 totals 14 residues. As DNA, the CDR3 is TGTGCCTGGAGTGAACAGGGGGGTAACTATGGCTACACCTTC. As protein: CAWSEQGGNYGYTF.